This T cell receptor beta chain is drawn from a study of cytomegalovirus exposure and HLA in healthy donors. Study findings and constraints: Rates of TCR association differed by HLA locus in a later analysis, with DRB1 highest and HLA-C lowest. TCR beta sequences reportedly predicted the HLA-A and HLA-B alleles of most subjects accurately.

Vbeta (60) and Jbeta (13) primers were used in the PCR. The assay was immunoSEQ multiplex PCR, and TCRdb's table has in-frame clones only and misses some. Altogether more than 100,000 clones are present, around three fifths being singletons, with the ten largest covering about 8.9%. Remarks on this clone: Its antigen is not known.

Specimen: PBMCs. The receptor's source is a woman aged 35 to 49 in good health and CMV-seropositive.

DNA of the CDR3: TGCGCCAGCAGGAGTCCGGGTGACCAGGATACGCAGTATTTT. Translated: CASRSPGDQDTQYF. The chain links TRBV5-1 to TRBJ2-3; D call uncertain. CDR1 and CDR2 from the germline V gene are SGHRS and YFSETQ. Trimming pared 5 bases from V and 6 bases from J, leaving 16 bases between. The length of the CDR3 is 14 residues.